The entry below describes one TCR beta chain. The data were obtained in a study of blood T cells in healthy people across ages. CDR1 and CDR2 (germline): DFQATT, SNEGSKA (reference sequence). The CDR3 extends over 16 amino acids. The V segment lost 3 bases and the J segment 7 bases; nucleotides outside the gene matches: 12. For the second PCR, which ran for about 7 to 12 cycles, a sample-barcoded 5' primer and a J-beta primer mix were used. MiXCR was run by TCRdb on the 5' RACE reads, yielding one entry per CDR3 protein. The data show fewer than 900,000 distinct CDR3 sequences, roughly 41% seen once. This receptor was taken from an older woman in good health. The sequencing sample was made of blood. The chain joins TRBV20-1 to TRBJ2-1; TRBD2 matches at 10 bases. CDR3 nucleotides: TGCAGTGCTAGTGGGACTAGCGAGACCCCGGGGAATGAGCAGTTCTTC. Amino acids: CSASGTSETPGNEQFF.